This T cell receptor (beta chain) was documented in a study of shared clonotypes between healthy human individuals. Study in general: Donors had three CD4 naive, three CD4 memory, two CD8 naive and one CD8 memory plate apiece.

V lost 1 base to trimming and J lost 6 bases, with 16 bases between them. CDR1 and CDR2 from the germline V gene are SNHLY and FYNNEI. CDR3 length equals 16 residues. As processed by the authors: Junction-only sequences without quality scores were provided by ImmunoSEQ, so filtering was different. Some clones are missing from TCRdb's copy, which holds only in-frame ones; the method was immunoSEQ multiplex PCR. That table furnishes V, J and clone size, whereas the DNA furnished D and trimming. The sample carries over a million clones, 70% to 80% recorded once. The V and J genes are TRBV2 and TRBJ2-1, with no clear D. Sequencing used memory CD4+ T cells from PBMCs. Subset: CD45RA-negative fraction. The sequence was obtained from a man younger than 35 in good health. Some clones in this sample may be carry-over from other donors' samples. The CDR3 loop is CASSEGRGPSGNEQFF. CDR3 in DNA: TGTGCCAGCAGTGAAGGGAGAGGACCCAGTGGCAATGAGCAGTTCTTC.